Below are 19 T cell receptor beta chains sequenced from a single sample in a study of T cells after yellow fever vaccination. One entry per CDR3 protein, called by TCRdb with MiXCR from the 5' RACE reads. Here the sample spans 610,000 or so distinct CDR3 sequences, about 12% being singletons. The sample here was PBMCs, taken on the day of the yellow fever booster vaccination. The receptors derive from a man younger than 45 who received the YFV17D yellow fever vaccine.

This clonotype was seen a few times. This sequence joins TRBV7-8 and TRBJ2-3; the D gene is possibly TRBD2 (5 bases). CDR1 is SGHVS, CDR2 FQNEAQ, per germline. The CDR3 totals 13 residues. V lost 5 bases and J lost 13, with 19 bases in between. This CDR3 is CASSRSPVGSEYF. The CDR3 DNA is TGTGCCAGCAGCCGGTCCCCTGTAGGTAGCGAGTATTTT.

Many counts were recorded for this clonotype. This chain connects TRBV7-9 to TRBJ2-1, with D uncertain. The CDR3 extends over 12 amino acids. Germline assignment: CDR1 SEHNR and CDR2 FQNEAQ (reference sequence). Trimming pared 1 base from V and 3 bases from J, leaving 1 base between. DNA of the CDR3: TGTGCCAGCAGCTTAGTCTACAATGAGCAGTTCTTC. Its protein product is CASSLVYNEQFF.

The chain recombines TRBV5-1 with TRBJ1-1; no reliable D call. Germline V gives CDR1 SGHRS, CDR2 YFSETQ. The ends were cut back, 2 bases at V and 4 bases at J, with 12 bases in the middle. The CDR3 spans 14 residues. CDR3 sequence reads: CASSLWGLGTEAFF. In DNA form, the CDR3 reads TGCGCCAGCAGCTTATGGGGTCTGGGCACTGAAGCTTTCTTT. Combining the CDR3 with reference TRBV5-1 and TRBJ1-1 gives the whole variable domain KAGVTQTPRYLIKTRGQQVTLSCSPISGHRSVSWYQQTPGQGLQFLFEYFSETQRNKGNFPGRFSGRQFSNSRSEMNVSTLELGDSALYLCASSLWGLGTEAFFGQGTRLTVV.

In this sample, this clonotype turned up a few times. The J gene is TRBJ2-5, the V gene TRBV29-1; 10 nucleotides align to TRBD1. The CDR3 loop spans 13 amino acids. The V segment lost 6 bases and the J segment 5 bases; nucleotides outside the gene matches: 6. CDR1 is SQVTM and CDR2 is ANQGSEA in the germline V gene. The CDR3 is CSVPGQGFETQYF. The CDR3, as DNA: TGCAGCGTACCGGGACAGGGGTTCGAGACCCAGTACTTC.

This clonotype was found a few times. The CDR3 bases are TGTGCCAGCAGTGAAGAGGCCGGGGGCGCTCCTCTATTTAAAAACATTCAGTACTTC. The encoded protein is CASSEEAGGAPLFKNIQYF. This chain joins TRBV6-1 and TRBJ2-4, with D perhaps matching TRBD1 or TRBD2 (6 bases each). The CDR3 consists of 19 residues. Per the germline V gene, CDR1 is MNHNS and CDR2 is SASEGT. V dropped 1 base and J dropped 4 bases, with 23 bases sitting between them.

V gene TRBV6-1 combines with J gene TRBJ2-1; D unclear. The CDR3 consists of 14 residues. Germline CDR1 is MNHNS and CDR2 is SASEGT. Between the trimmed V and J ends, which lost 6 bases and 4 bases, there was a span of 13 bases. The CDR3 is CASSHRAEYNEQFF. The CDR3 DNA sequence: TGTGCCAGCAGCCACCGGGCAGAATACAATGAGCAGTTCTTC.

This clonotype has a handful of counts. V is TRBV2 and J is TRBJ1-1; unclear D gene. Trimming pared 5 bases from V and 4 bases from J, leaving 14 bases between. Germline lookup yields CDR1 SNHLY and CDR2 FYNNEI. This CDR3 region has 14 residues. The DNA of the CDR3 is TGTGCCAGCAGTAGGGTGGAAGTGGTCACTGAAGCTTTCTTT. This sequence encodes CASSRVEVVTEAFF.

The genes are TRBV10-3 and TRBJ2-1, with a weak D call TRBD1 (6 bases). The CDR3 sequence is 14 residues long. The V end lost 3 bases, the J end lost 9 bases, and 15 bases lay between the germline ends. Germline V CDR1 and CDR2: ENHRY, SYGVKD. The CDR3 bases are TGTGCCATCAGTGACCGTACAGGGAATCCTGAGCAGTTCTTC. Translated: CAISDRTGNPEQFF.

This chain uses TRBV9 with TRBJ2-1; the match to TRBD2 covers 7 bases. The V gene end was trimmed by 0 bases and the J gene end by 7 bases; junction bases not matched to a gene: 7. Germline CDR1 is SGDLS and CDR2 is YYNGEE. CDR3 size: 15 residues. DNA of the CDR3: TGTGCCAGCAGCGTAGCTGGAGCGGGACGTAATGAGCAGTTCTTC. Amino acids: CASSVAGAGRNEQFF.

This clonotype was detected a few times. V usage is TRBV7-6 and J usage is TRBJ2-2; a possible D gene is TRBD1 (6 bases). CDR1 SGHVS and CDR2 FNYEAQ come from the germline V gene. The CDR3 has 15 amino acids. Between the trimmed V and J ends, which lost 5 bases and 3 bases, there was a span of 13 bases. Here the CDR3 DNA reads TGTGCCAGCAGCCCCAGGGGTGGCGACACCGGGGAGCTGTTTTTT. Amino acid sequence: CASSPRGGDTGELFF. The whole variable domain, remainder taken from reference TRBV7-6 and TRBJ2-2, is GAGVSQSPRYKVTKRGQDVALRCDPISGHVSLYWYRQALGQGPEFLTYFNYEAQQDKSGLPNDRFSAERPEGSISTLTIQRTEQRDSAMYRCASSPRGGDTGELFFGEGSRLTVL.

In this sample, this clonotype turned up a few times. The genes are TRBV5-1 and TRBJ1-1, with TRBD1 matching 9 bases. The CDR3 is made up of 16 amino acids. The junction had 7 bases not matched to a gene; V was cut back by 0 bases and J by 4 bases. Germline CDR1 is SGHRS and CDR2 is YFSETQ. CDR3 in DNA: TGCGCCAGCAGCTTGGGACCACAGGGGGCCGGCACTGAAGCTTTCTTT. Protein sequence: CASSLGPQGAGTEAFF.

This clonotype was observed many times. The chain combines TRBV12-3 or TRBV12-4 with TRBJ1-2; weak D call: TRBD1 (6 bases). Trimming took off 5 bases at V and 4 bases at J, with 11 bases between the two ends. The CDR3 sequence is 13 residues long. CDR3 loop: CASSPTGSYGYTF. The CDR3 region has the DNA TGTGCCAGCAGTCCCACAGGGAGCTATGGCTACACCTTC.

This clonotype came up a few times. This chain uses TRBV30 with TRBJ1-5, with D possibly being TRBD1 (5 bases). Germline V gives CDR1 GTSNPN, CDR2 SVGIG (reference sequence). The CDR3 runs 13 residues. With 2 bases removed from V and 4 bases from J, the gap between germline ends came to 9 bases. The CDR3 nucleotides read TGTGCCTGGAGTACACAGGCTAATCAGCCCCAGCATTTT. Translating gives CAWSTQANQPQHF.

This clonotype was detected only a few times. The chain combines TRBV4-2 with TRBJ1-1, with D uncertain. This CDR3 is built from 16 residues. V was trimmed by 0 bases and J by 4 bases, leaving 15 bases between them. The germline V gene has CDR1 LGHNA and CDR2 YNFKEQ. The CDR3 nucleotides are TGTGCCAGCAGCCAAGAGAGGACGGGCGGTGGCACTGAAGCTTTCTTT. Translating gives CASSQERTGGGTEAFF.

V usage is TRBV12-3 or TRBV12-4 and J usage is TRBJ2-2, with D unresolved. CDR3 size: 12 residues. V lost 5 bases and J 13 bases, leaving 14 bases between the germline ends. The CDR3 nucleotides are TGTGCCAGCAGTACCCAGCAATTGGTGCTGTTTTTT. It yields the protein CASSTQQLVLFF.

This chain uses TRBV7-2 with TRBJ2-7; no definite D call. CDR1 SGHTA and CDR2 FQGNSA come from the germline V gene. V gave up 5 bases and J gave up 0 bases, with 11 bases separating them. This CDR3 comprises 14 residues. CDR3 sequence (DNA): TGTGCCAGCAGCGACTTCCGACCCTCCTACGAGCAGTACTTC. Translated: CASSDFRPSYEQYF. Drawing the rest from reference TRBV7-2 and TRBJ2-7, the complete variable domain is GAGVSQSPSNKVTEKGKDVELRCDPISGHTALYWYRQSLGQGLEFLIYFQGNSAPDKSGLPSDRFSAERTGGSVSTLTIQRTQQEDSAVYLCASSDFRPSYEQYFGPGTRLTVT.

The CDR3 loop reads CASSPGAGNYGYTF. In DNA, the CDR3 is TGCGCCAGCAGCCCCGGGGCGGGGAACTATGGCTACACCTTC. The V gene is TRBV4-3, the J gene TRBJ1-2; tentatively, D is TRBD1 (5 bases). CDR3 length: 14 amino acids. The germline V gene encodes CDR1 LGHNA and CDR2 YSLEER. V lost 4 bases, J lost 2 bases, and 11 bases lay in between.

V usage is TRBV11-1 and J usage is TRBJ2-4, with D perhaps TRBD2 (6 bases). The CDR3 is made up of 17 amino acids. Trimming left V 2 bases short and J 0 bases short, with 14 bases between. Germline values: CDR1 SGHAT, CDR2 FQDESV (reference sequence). The CDR3: CASSLNVAGIAKNIQYF. The CDR3 nucleotides are TGTGCCAGCAGCTTAAATGTTGCGGGAATAGCCAAAAACATTCAGTACTTC. Full variable domain (remainder filled in from reference TRBV11-1 and TRBJ2-4): EAEVAQSPRYKITEKSQAVAFWCDPISGHATLYWYRQILGQGPELLVQFQDESVVDDSQLPKDRFSAERLKGVDSTLKIQPAELGDSAMYLCASSLNVAGIAKNIQYFGAGTRLSVL.

This clonotype was counted only a few times. The rearrangement links TRBV12-3 or TRBV12-4 to TRBJ2-1; 8 positions match TRBD2. V was pared by 1 base and J by 10 bases, with 3 bases of the junction left unmatched. The CDR3 length is 13 residues. DNA of the CDR3: TGTGCCAGCAGTTTAGTCTTAGCGGGAGAGCAGTTCTTC. Amino acid sequence: CASSLVLAGEQFF.